This record looks at one TCR beta chain sequence and its context. These data come from a study of T cell clones after liver transplantation. About the study: HCV positivity affected three of eight recipients; the rest lacked autoimmune or viral indications.

Clones were sequenced by immunoSEQ multiplex PCR, and TCRdb holds only the in-frame ones, with some missing. The data show about 75,000 clones, around 80% seen once. The sequence was obtained from a human patient who received a liver transplant. The T cells may partly be graft donor cells. The sequencing here drew on CD4+ T cells from blood, taken 48 to 50 months after liver transplant.

CDR3 protein: CAISRDYNSYNEQFF. The CDR3 nucleotides are TGTGCCATTTCCCGGGACTACAATTCCTACAATGAGCAGTTCTTC. The V gene is TRBV10-3, the J gene TRBJ2-1, with 7 bases that match TRBD2. The ends lost 9 bases at V and 1 base at J; junction bases unmatched: 9. Germline V lookup: CDR1 ENHRY, CDR2 SYGVKD. The CDR3 runs 15 residues.